This T cell receptor (beta chain) derives from a study of T cells after yellow fever vaccination. On the study more broadly: The SMART-Seq v4 Ultra Low Input method served to prepare the low-cell-number fractions.

Whole-study findings and limits: A large majority of primary-vaccination clones showed up again after the booster (approximately 95% CD4, 75% to 90% CD8). A minor fraction of clonotypes spanned both CD4 and CD8 compartments.

Generation of TCR cDNA used 5'RACE template switching (which added a universal primer site and UMIs). TCRdb recomputed calls from the 5' RACE reads with MiXCR, one row per CDR3 protein. Here the sample spans some 220,000 distinct CDR3 sequences, 3.2% being singletons. This clonotype was found a few times. Antigen unknown. The material sequenced was CD4+ T cells sorted from PBMCs, taken 10 days after the yellow fever booster vaccination. This TCR was sampled from a young man who received the YFV17D yellow fever vaccine.

CDR3 amino acids: CASRGVSTDTQYF. The CDR3 bases are TGTGCCAGCAGGGGGGTTAGCACAGATACGCAGTATTTT. This chain joins TRBV7-2 and TRBJ2-3; D may match TRBD1 or TRBD2 (5 bases each). CDR1 SGHTA and CDR2 FQGNSA come from the germline V gene. The V end lost 6 bases, the J end lost 0 bases, and 7 bases lay between the germline ends. The CDR3 is 13 amino acids.